This T cell receptor beta chain stems from a study of T cells expressing NK-cell markers. Study-wide background: One of the eight sequenced donors was seronegative, whereas the other seven were HCMV-seropositive.

This CDR3 has 15 amino acids. In germline, CDR1 is MNHEY, CDR2 SVGEGT. Study-level results: CD8+ T cells in roughly six donors included dominant NKG2C+ clonotypes at about 1.0-8%.

Comments on this clonotype: Its antigen remains unknown.

TCRdb reprocessed the 5' RACE reads and reports one entry per CDR3 protein, with no DNA. With over 100,000 distinct CDR3 sequences in the sample, the ten largest clones hold around a sixth. Sample: blood T cells: a sorted CD56 or NKG2C T cell subset, CD4+ or CD8+ T cells, or bulk PBMC T cells (not recorded which). The clonotype was recovered from a woman between 18 and 75 years old in good health. The chain carries TRBV6-2 or TRBV6-3 and TRBJ2-3; absent DNA, TCRdb's TRBD2 call cannot be checked. This chain's CDR3 is CAGRPSGGHTDTQYF.